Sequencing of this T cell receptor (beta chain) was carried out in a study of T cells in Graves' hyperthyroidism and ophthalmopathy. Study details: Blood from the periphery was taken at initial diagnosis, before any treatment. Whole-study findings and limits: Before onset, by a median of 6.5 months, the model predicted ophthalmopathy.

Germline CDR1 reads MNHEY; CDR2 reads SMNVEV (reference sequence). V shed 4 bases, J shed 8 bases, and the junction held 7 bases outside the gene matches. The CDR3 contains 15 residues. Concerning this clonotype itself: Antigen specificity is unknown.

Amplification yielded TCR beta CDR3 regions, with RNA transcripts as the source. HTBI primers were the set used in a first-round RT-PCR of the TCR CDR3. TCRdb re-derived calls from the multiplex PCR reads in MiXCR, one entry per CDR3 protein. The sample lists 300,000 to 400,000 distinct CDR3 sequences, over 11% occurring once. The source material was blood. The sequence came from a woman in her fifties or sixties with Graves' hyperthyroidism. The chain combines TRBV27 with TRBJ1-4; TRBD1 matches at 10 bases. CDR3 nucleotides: TGTGCCAGCAGTTCCCCGACAGGGGGCCGGGAAAAACTGTTTTTT. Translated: CASSSPTGGREKLFF.